This is a list of T cell receptor beta chains from one sample in a study of cytomegalovirus exposure and HLA in healthy donors. Method: immunoSEQ multiplex PCR; TCRdb's copy keeps in-frame clones and lacks some. This sample has roughly 200,000 clones, with 8.5% to 10% found just once. Sequenced: PBMCs. These receptors originate from a woman aged 25 to 39 in good health and CMV-seropositive. The CDR3 runs from the conserved cysteine through the conserved F or W. A D gene is named only where the DNA matches it firmly. Expanded clones get a size class; other rows say once, few or many, or leave the size out.

D gene | J gene | V gene | clone size | CDR3 DNA | CDR3 protein
TRBD2 | TRBJ2-5 | TRBV5-4 | few | TGTGCCAGCAGCCCGCGGGAGGTCAAGGGAAAGACCCAGTACTTC | CASSPREVKGKTQYF
TRBD1 | TRBJ2-3 | TRBV6-1 | few | TGTGCCAGCAGTCGGACAGGGGGTATCGCAGATACGCAGTATTTT | CASSRTGGIADTQYF
. | TRBJ2-7 | TRBV5-6 | . | TGTGCCAGCAGCTTCATGGCCCAGACCCCAGGCTACGAGCAGTACTTC | CASSFMAQTPGYEQYF
TRBD1 | TRBJ1-1 | TRBV19 | few | TGTGCCAGTAGTCAGACAACAGGGGCCGGGCCCACTGAAGCTTTCTTT | CASSQTTGAGPTEAFF
TRBD2 | TRBJ2-1 | TRBV6-4 | . | TGTGCCAGTTCCAGGGGACTAGCGGGAACGGATGAGCAGTTCTTC | CASSRGLAGTDEQFF
TRBD2 | TRBJ2-7 | TRBV5-4 | . | TGTGCCAGCAGCTTCGGGACTAGCCACTACGAGCAGTACTTC | CASSFGTSHYEQYF
TRBD2 | TRBJ2-2 | TRBV9 | . | TGTGCCAGCAGCGTCAATGGCGGGAGGGCCAGGGAGCTGTTTTTT | CASSVNGGRARELFF
TRBD1 | TRBJ1-1 | TRBV20-1 | . | TGCAGTGCTGGCGGGACAGATGAAGCTTTCTTT | CSAGGTDEAFF
. | TRBJ1-3 | TRBV9 | few | TGTGCCAGCAGCCCCCAGGGCGGAAGAAACACCATATATTTT | CASSPQGGRNTIYF
TRBD1 | TRBJ2-3 | TRBV27 | . | TGTGCCAGCAGTTTCGGGACAGGCCTACCAGATACGCAGTATTTT | CASSFGTGLPDTQYF
. | TRBJ2-1 | TRBV5-1 | few | TGCGCCAGCAGCTTGGGTGGACTGGACCTCTCCTACAATGAGCAGTTCTTC | CASSLGGLDLSYNEQFF
TRBD2 | TRBJ2-3 | TRBV2 | few | TGTGCCAGCAGACGACTAGCCAGCACAGATACGCAGTATTTT | CASRRLASTDTQYF
TRBD1 | TRBJ1-1 | TRBV27 | . | TGTGCCAGCAGTTTGACAGGGATGAACACTGAAGCTTTCTTT | CASSLTGMNTEAFF
TRBD1 | TRBJ2-1 | TRBV4-2 | few | TGTGCCAGCAGCCAAGAACGTGGACAGGGGGCGCGCAATGAGCAGTTCTTC | CASSQERGQGARNEQFF
. | TRBJ2-7 | TRBV5-1 | few | TGCGCCAGCAGCTTGCTGACAGGCTCGTCGTGGGAGCAGTACTTC | CASSLLTGSSWEQYF
. | TRBJ2-5 | TRBV6-6 | few | TGTGCCAGCGGGGCCCAAGGTGGGCGGGAGACCCAGTACTTC | CASGAQGGRETQYF
TRBD2 | TRBJ2-1 | TRBV5-1 | few | TGCGCCAGCAGCTTGTTAGGAACAGGCGCTAGCGGTGAGCAGTTCTTC | CASSLLGTGASGEQFF
TRBD1 | TRBJ1-2 | TRBV29-1 | . | TGCAGCGTGGTCACGGACAGGGGCAGGACTAACTATGGCTACACCTTC | CSVVTDRGRTNYGYTF
. | TRBJ1-2 | TRBV13 | . | TGTGCCAGCAGCTTAAAGTTCGGTCTAGAGAGGAACTATGGCTACACCTTC | CASSLKFGLERNYGYTF
. | TRBJ2-7 | TRBV13 | . | TGTGCCAGCAGCCCCCCGTGGAGCTCCTACGAGCAGTACTTC | CASSPPWSSYEQYF
TRBD2 | TRBJ2-4 | TRBV5-1 | few | TGCGCCAGCAGCTTGGACTTCCGGGCTAGCGGGAGGTTGGTCGGGGCCAAAAACATTCAGTACTTC | CASSLDFRASGRLVGAKNIQYF
. | TRBJ1-1 | TRBV6-5 | few | TGTGCCAGCAGTTTAACGGTCTCCAACACTGAAGCTTTCTTT | CASSLTVSNTEAFF
TRBD1 | TRBJ1-2 | TRBV7-6 | few | TGTGCCAGCAGCTCCCCCGCAACGGACAGGGAGAATGGCTACACCTTC | CASSSPATDRENGYTF
. | TRBJ1-1 | TRBV6-1 | few | TGTGCCAGCAGTGAACCCCTGGGGCCTCTGCTAAACTCTGAAGCTTTCTTT | CASSEPLGPLLNSEAFF
TRBD2 | TRBJ2-1 | TRBV7-3 | . | TGTGCCAGCAGCTTAGAGAGCGGGAGTTTAGGACGCTCCTACAATGAGCAGTTCTTC | CASSLESGSLGRSYNEQFF
TRBD1 | TRBJ1-1 | TRBV11-2 | . | TGTGCCAGCAGTCAACAGGGGGGGACTGAAGCTTTCTTT | CASSQQGGTEAFF
. | TRBJ2-3 | TRBV6-7 | . | TGTGCCAGCAGTCCCCTACAGTTTAGCACAGATACGCAGTATTTT | CASSPLQFSTDTQYF
TRBD1 | TRBJ1-2 | TRBV2 | . | TGTGCCTGTACAGGGGGGACTAACTATGGCTACACCTTC | CACTGGTNYGYTF
TRBD2 | TRBJ2-3 | TRBV7-9 | . | TGTGCCAGCAGCTTAGGAGGGACTAGCGGGGGTTACACAGATACGCAGTATTTT | CASSLGGTSGGYTDTQYF